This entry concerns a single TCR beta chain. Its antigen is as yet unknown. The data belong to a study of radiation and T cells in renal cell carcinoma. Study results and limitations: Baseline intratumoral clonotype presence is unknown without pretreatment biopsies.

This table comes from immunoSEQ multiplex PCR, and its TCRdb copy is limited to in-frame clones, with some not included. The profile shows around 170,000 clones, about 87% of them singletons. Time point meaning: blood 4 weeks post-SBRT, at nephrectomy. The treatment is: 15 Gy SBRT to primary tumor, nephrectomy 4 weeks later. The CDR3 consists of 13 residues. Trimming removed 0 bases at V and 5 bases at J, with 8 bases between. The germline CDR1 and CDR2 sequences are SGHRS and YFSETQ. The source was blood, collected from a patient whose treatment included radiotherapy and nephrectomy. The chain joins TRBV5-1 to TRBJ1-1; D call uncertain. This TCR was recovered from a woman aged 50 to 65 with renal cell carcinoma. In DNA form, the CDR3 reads TGCGCCAGCAGCTTGGAGAGGGATACTGAAGCTTTCTTT. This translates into CASSLERDTEAFF.